The 17 T cell receptor beta chains reported below all come from one sample, sequenced in a study of metastatic and nonmetastatic thyroid tumors. The entire patient cohort was treatment-naive prior to thyroid surgery. Via MiXCR, TCRdb re-called the PCR reads. Among about 30,000 clones listed, about 25% were seen once. Sequenced material: blood. These receptor sequences come from a female donor with papillary thyroid cancer or a benign thyroid nodule (not recorded which). Some clones in this sample may be carry-over from other donors' samples.

This clone was found many times. This chain links TRBV27 with TRBJ1-1; D ambiguous. This CDR3 is 14 amino acids long. Germline values: CDR1 MNHEY, CDR2 SMNVEV (reference sequence). V dropped 8 bases and J dropped 0 bases, with 13 bases sitting between them. In nucleotides, the CDR3 is TGTGCCAGCGCGAGGTTAGCGTTGAACACTGAAGCTTTCTTT. It yields the protein CASARLALNTEAFF.

Many counts were recorded for this clone. The chain joins TRBV4-3 to TRBJ1-2; TRBD1 agrees at 7 bases. The ends lost 4 bases at V and 7 bases at J; junction bases unmatched: 9. CDR1 LGHNA and CDR2 YSLEER come from the germline V gene. CDR3 length: 14 residues. CDR3 DNA sequence: TGCGCCAGCAGCCTAGACAGGGTGTCGGCTGGCTACACCTTC. This translates into CASSLDRVSAGYTF.

This clone was detected only a few times. V and J are TRBV19 and TRBJ2-2; 9 nucleotides line up with TRBD1. Germline V lookup: CDR1 LNHDA, CDR2 SQIVND (reference sequence). CDR3 size: 13 residues. V was clipped by 8 bases and J by 3 bases; unmatched bases: 1. CDR3 protein: CASDRGYTGELFF. The CDR3 DNA is TGTGCCAGTGACAGGGGGTACACCGGGGAGCTGTTTTTT.

This clone was picked up many times. J is TRBJ2-1 and V is TRBV7-3; 11 nucleotides line up with TRBD1. This CDR3 comprises 15 residues. Unmatched junction bases numbered 5, after V lost 4 bases and J lost 6 bases. Germline V gene lookup returns CDR1 SGHTA and CDR2 FQGTGA. The CDR3 loop is CASSSGQGAVNEQFF. The CDR3 nucleotides read TGTGCCAGCAGCTCAGGACAGGGGGCCGTCAATGAGCAGTTCTTC.

Ten or more counts support this clone. This chain joins TRBV28 and TRBJ2-1; 8 nucleotides agree with TRBD2. Germline loops: CDR1 MDHEN, CDR2 SYDVKM. The CDR3 is 14 residues long. The V gene end was trimmed by 4 bases and the J gene end by 10 bases; junction bases not matched to a gene: 9. CDR3 nucleotide sequence: TGTGCCAGCAGTTCAGGGACTAGTAGTAGGGAGCAGTTCTTC. It yields the protein CASSSGTSSREQFF.

This clone ranks as medium-sized. The chain has TRBV20-1 and TRBJ2-1; D gene ambiguous. Per the germline V gene, CDR1 is DFQATT and CDR2 is SNEGSKA (reference sequence). Trimming removed 2 bases from V and 4 bases from J, with 0 bases in between. The CDR3 length is 10 residues. The CDR3 is CSARYNEQFF. The CDR3 DNA is TGCAGTGCTAGATACAATGAGCAGTTCTTC.

As concerns this clone: The junction shows a germline mismatch at one end, possibly a read error. This chain links TRBV4-1 with TRBJ2-1; TRBD2 matches at 13 bases. This CDR3 has 22 residues. Germline values: CDR1 MGHRA, CDR2 YSYEKL. CDR3 sequence: CASSRLPTSGRAGSKGYNEPFF. The CDR3 DNA sequence: TGCGCCAGCAGCCGGCTTCCAACTAGCGGGAGGGCCGGGTCAAAGGGTTACAATGAGCCGTTCTTC.

This clone was picked up many times. V is TRBV2 and J is TRBJ1-5; maybe TRBD1 (5 bases). V was clipped by 3 bases and J by 0 bases, with 9 bases between them. The CDR3 has 15 residues. Germline V CDR1 and CDR2: SNHLY, FYNNEI. This chain's CDR3 is CASSDQGYSNQPQHF. As DNA, the CDR3 is TGTGCCAGCAGTGACCAGGGCTATAGCAATCAGCCCCAGCATTTT.

CDR3 region: CASSPTGARLAGSYNEQFF. The CDR3 DNA sequence: TGTGCCAGCAGCCCGACAGGGGCCAGACTAGCGGGCTCCTACAATGAGCAGTTCTTC. The V call is TRBV4-2, the J call TRBJ2-1; 10 bases are shared with TRBD2. Trimming cost V 4 bases and J 0 bases; bases outside gene matches: 12. Germline-derived CDR1 and CDR2 are LGHNA and YNFKEQ. The CDR3 sequence is 19 residues long.

As regards this clone: A junction end diverges from the germline sequence, so it may reflect a read error. This specimen includes other DNA sequences encoding the same CDR3. The chain combines TRBV28 with TRBJ2-7; D may be TRBD1 (5 bases). Germline CDR1 and CDR2: MDHEN and SYDVKM. The CDR3 contains 14 residues. CDR3 in amino acids: CASTLGASTYEQYF. The CDR3 bases are TGTGCCAGCACCCTTGGGGCCAGTACCTACGAGCAATACTTC.

The chain recombines TRBV4-1 with TRBJ2-7, with D perhaps matching TRBD2 (5 bases). V was clipped by 1 base and J by 7 bases, with 14 bases between them. CDR3 length equals 14 residues. Germline values: CDR1 MGHRA, CDR2 YSYEKL. CDR3 coding DNA: TGCGCCAGCAGCCAAGCCGGGGTACTTGGGGAGCAGTACTTC. The encoded protein is CASSQAGVLGEQYF.

This clone was counted at least ten times. This chain joins TRBV11-2 and TRBJ2-5; 7 bases map to TRBD1. This CDR3 contains 14 residues. Germline loops: CDR1 SGHAT, CDR2 FQNNGV. The J segment lost 6 bases and the V segment lost 5 bases, leaving 9 bases of the junction unmatched. As DNA, the CDR3 is TGTGCCAGCAGCCCAGGGTGGACAGGAAAGACCCAGTACTTC. Translated, it gives CASSPGWTGKTQYF.

This clone showed up just a few times. CDR3: CASRRDRALTSGGDYEQYF. The DNA for the CDR3 is TGCGCCAGCAGGAGGGACAGGGCACTCACTAGCGGGGGGGACTACGAGCAGTACTTC. The chain combines TRBV10-1 with TRBJ2-7; 13 nucleotides match TRBD2. With 6 bases clipped from V and 3 bases from J, the junction kept 17 bases outside the gene matches. This CDR3 contains 19 residues. CDR1 is WNHNN and CDR2 is SYGVQD in the germline V gene (reference sequence).

In its sample, this clone was seen many times. The chain has TRBV7-9 and TRBJ1-3; 7 nucleotides align to TRBD1. Germline V CDR1 and CDR2: SEHNR, FQNEAQ (reference sequence). V was clipped by 6 bases and J by 2 bases; unmatched bases: 4. CDR3 size: 14 residues. CDR3 nucleotide sequence: TGTGCCAGCAGAAGTGACAGGGCTGGAAACACCATATATTTT. Encoded protein: CASRSDRAGNTIYF.

Concerning this clone: Possible read error: a much larger clone is one base away. This same CDR3 is encoded by further DNA sequences in the sample. V gene TRBV11-1 combines with J gene TRBJ1-1, with D unclear. V shed 5 bases and J shed 1 base, with 8 bases lying between them. From germline, CDR1 is SGHAT and CDR2 FQDESV (reference sequence). This CDR3 is built from 13 residues. CDR3 protein: CASSLGGNTEAFF. In DNA form, the CDR3 reads TGTGCCAGCAGCCTAGGAGGGAACACTGAAGCTTTCTTT.

This clone occurred many times. This chain connects TRBV12-3 or TRBV12-4 to TRBJ1-1; D not resolved. V was clipped by 5 bases and J by 7 bases, with 11 bases between them. The CDR3 has 12 amino acids. The CDR3 spells CASSLVRSEAFF. For the CDR3, the DNA is TGTGCCAGCAGTCTCGTGAGGAGTGAAGCTTTCTTT.

At least ten counts were recorded for this clone. The V call is TRBV7-9, the J call TRBJ2-7, with D possibly called TRBD1 or TRBD2 (7 bases each). The CDR3 consists of 15 residues. Trimming removed 5 bases at V and 4 bases at J, with 18 bases between. Germline V gene lookup returns CDR1 SEHNR and CDR2 FQNEAQ (reference sequence). CDR3 region: CASSRQGGGLYEQYF. The CDR3 DNA reads as TGTGCCAGCAGCCGACAGGGAGGGGGGCTTTACGAGCAGTACTTC.